A single sample is the source of the 19 T cell receptor beta chains below, sequenced in a study of blood T cells in healthy people across ages. It was with a sample-barcoded 5' primer and a J-beta primer mix that a second PCR of about 6 to 12 cycles was run. Each CDR3 protein gets one entry after TCRdb re-called the 5' RACE reads with MiXCR. The sample gives some 1.8 million distinct CDR3 sequences, around 40% of which show up once; 20% to 25% is in the top ten. Sequenced sample: blood. The receptors stem from a human donor in good health.

In its sample, this clonotype was seen a few times. The chain has TRBV7-2 and TRBJ1-5; maybe TRBD1 (5 bases). The CDR3 runs to 15 residues. In germline, CDR1 is SGHTA, CDR2 FQGNSA. V lost 2 bases and J lost 4, with 12 bases in between. As DNA, the CDR3 is TGTGCCAGCAGCTTATCGCAGGGATTAAATCAGCCCCAGCATTTT. Protein product: CASSLSQGLNQPQHF.

The chain combines TRBV6-5 with TRBJ1-5; TRBD1 agrees at 9 bases. This CDR3 contains 14 residues. Germline-derived CDR1 and CDR2 are MNHEY and SVGAGI. The V gene end was trimmed by 7 bases and the J gene end by 7 bases; junction bases not matched to a gene: 8. CDR3: CASTRDRDYQPQHF. The CDR3 DNA reads as TGTGCCAGCACCAGGGACAGGGATTACCAGCCCCAGCATTTT.

The CDR3 region has the DNA TGCGCCAGCAGCTTCGGACAGGGTCTCGGGCCCCAGCATTTT. Translated, it gives CASSFGQGLGPQHF. The V and J genes are TRBV5-1 and TRBJ1-5; 8 nucleotides align to TRBD1. The CDR3 runs to 14 residues. V shed 2 bases, J shed 9 bases, and the junction held 7 bases outside the gene matches. From germline, CDR1 is SGHRS and CDR2 YFSETQ.

Written as DNA, the CDR3 is TGTGCCAGCAGCCCGTCCAGTCTCGGCGGAGGCATTCAGTACTTC. Amino acid sequence: CASSPSSLGGGIQYF. The gene calls are TRBV7-2 and TRBJ2-1; a weak D match, TRBD2 (5 bases). The tail of the sequence fits TRBJ2-4 better, so the J call may be wrong. This CDR3 is built from 15 residues. Germline-derived CDR1 and CDR2 are SGHTA and FQGNSA.

The V and J genes are TRBV6-5 and TRBJ1-1; no clear D. V gave up 10 bases and J gave up 7 bases, with 13 bases separating them. Looked up from germline, CDR1 is MNHEY and CDR2 is SVGAGI. The CDR3 consists of 11 residues. CDR3 nucleotides: TGTGCCACCGTCTTGGCCGGTGAAGCTTTCTTT. This translates into CATVLAGEAFF.

The rearrangement uses TRBV15 and TRBJ1-4, with D unclear. Per the germline V gene, CDR1 is LNHNV and CDR2 is YYDKDF (reference sequence). V lost 3 bases, J lost 3 bases, and 11 bases lay in between. The CDR3 extends over 15 amino acids. CDR3 amino acids: CATSSRTASNEKLFF. The CDR3 bases are TGTGCCACCAGCAGCAGGACCGCTTCTAATGAAAAACTGTTTTTT.

This clonotype was picked up many times. The V and J genes are TRBV29-1 and TRBJ1-2; weak D call: TRBD1 (6 bases). CDR1 is SQVTM and CDR2 is ANQGSEA in the germline V gene. V dropped 3 bases and J dropped 6 bases, with 11 bases sitting between them. The CDR3 has 12 residues. The CDR3 sequence: CSVEAGDNGYTF. CDR3 nucleotide sequence: TGCAGCGTTGAGGCAGGGGATAATGGCTACACCTTC.

The sample holds a few counts of this clonotype. The J gene is TRBJ1-2, the V gene TRBV29-1; 12 nucleotides align to TRBD1. CDR1 is SQVTM, CDR2 ANQGSEA, per germline. V gave up 4 bases and J gave up 0 bases; unmatched junction bases: 12. This CDR3 region has 18 residues. DNA for the CDR3: TGCAGCGTTGCACCATTCACGGGACAGGGGGCCTCTAACTATGGCTACACCTTC. It translates to CSVAPFTGQGASNYGYTF.

There are a few counts of this clonotype. A clone one base away is much larger, so this may be a read error. The V and J genes are TRBV4-1 and TRBJ2-4; perhaps TRBD2 as D (6 bases). Near its end, the DNA agrees better with TRBJ2-7, so the J call may be wrong. There are 13 residues in the CDR3. CDR1 and CDR2 (germline): MGHRA, YSYEKL. CDR3 coding DNA: TGCGCCAGCAGCCCTGGGAGGTGCTACGAGCAGTACTTC. This encodes CASSPGRCYEQYF.

This clonotype was counted only a few times. The rearrangement links TRBV12-3 or TRBV12-4 to TRBJ1-5, with 7 bases fitting TRBD1. V dropped 7 bases and J dropped 2; count of bases not matched to a gene: 8. This CDR3 contains 15 residues. The CDR3 sequence is CASTRFGTGNQPQHF. As DNA, the CDR3 is TGTGCCAGCACCCGTTTCGGGACAGGCAATCAGCCCCAGCATTTT.

In this sample, this clonotype turned up a few times. This chain joins TRBV12-3 or TRBV12-4 and TRBJ2-6; D tentatively fits TRBD1 or TRBD2 (5 bases each). The V and J ends lost 2 bases and 8 bases respectively, with 10 bases between them. CDR3 length: 14 amino acids. CDR3 sequence reads: CASSLPGSTNVLTF. The CDR3 DNA sequence: TGTGCCAGCAGTTTACCAGGGAGTACCAACGTCCTGACTTTC.

On this clonotype: This could be a read error, since a much larger clone is one nucleotide away. J is TRBJ2-7 and V is TRBV29-1; possible D gene TRBD1, 7 bases. The CDR3 contains 13 residues. Trimming took 6 bases from V and 4 from J, leaving 16 bases between them. CDR1 is SQVTM and CDR2 is ANQGSEA in the germline V gene. The CDR3 nucleotides read TGCAGCGTGATAGGGGGCGGAGGGTACGAGCAGTACTTC. Its translation is CSVIGGGGYEQYF.

The chain links TRBV28 to TRBJ1-4; D is uncertain. V lost 10 bases to trimming and J lost 5 bases, with 11 bases between them. CDR1 is MDHEN and CDR2 is SYDVKM in the germline V gene. This CDR3 is built from 12 residues. CDR3 sequence reads: CATTTGNEKLFF. CDR3 coding DNA: TGTGCCACCACGACGGGGAATGAAAAACTGTTTTTT. Based on the CDR3 plus reference TRBV28 and TRBJ1-4, the full variable domain is DVKVTQSSRYLVKRTGEKVFLECVQDMDHENMFWYRQDPGLGLRLIYFSYDVKMKEKGDIPEGYSVSREKKERFSLILESASTNQTSMYLCATTTGNEKLFFGSGTQLSVL.

This clonotype was seen a handful of times. V usage is TRBV29-1 and J usage is TRBJ1-1; D not certain. The CDR3 has 12 amino acids. Germline V gene lookup returns CDR1 SQVTM and CDR2 ANQGSEA. V was pared by 6 bases and J by 1 base, with 9 bases between. CDR3 residues: CSVRVTNTEAFF. DNA of the CDR3: TGCAGCGTAAGGGTAACGAACACTGAAGCTTTCTTT.

V and J are TRBV15 and TRBJ2-1; D remains unclear. Germline lookup yields CDR1 LNHNV and CDR2 YYDKDF (reference sequence). The V gene lost 5 bases and the J gene lost 6 bases, with 11 bases spanning the gap. The CDR3 runs to 13 residues. The CDR3 bases are TGTGCCACCAGCCCGATGCAGCGCAATGAGCAGTTCTTC. Translated, it gives CATSPMQRNEQFF.

The chain employs TRBV10-3 and TRBJ2-1, with 8 bases matching TRBD1. The CDR3 loop spans 16 amino acids. The ends lost 6 bases at V and 5 bases at J; junction bases unmatched: 12. Germline V gene data show CDR1 as ENHRY and CDR2 as SYGVKD. The CDR3 sequence is CAIRGQAFRRDNEQFF. In DNA, the CDR3 is TGTGCCATCAGGGGACAGGCCTTTAGACGTGACAATGAGCAGTTCTTC.

The CDR3 DNA follows: TGCAGCGCCACACAGGGTTCCTACGAGCAGTACTTC. This sequence encodes CSATQGSYEQYF. The chain links TRBV20-1 to TRBJ2-7; D might be TRBD1 (6 bases). The CDR3 covers 12 residues. CDR1 DFQATT and CDR2 SNEGSKA come from the germline V gene (reference sequence).

The V gene is TRBV7-2, the J gene TRBJ2-2; perhaps D is TRBD1 or TRBD2 (5 bases each). The CDR3 covers 15 residues. CDR1 is SGHTA, CDR2 FQGNSA, per germline. Trimming left V 10 bases short and J 1 base short, with 16 bases between. The CDR3 DNA reads TGTGCCACCAGGAAGGGGACCCAGAACACCGGGGAGCTGTTTTTT. This gives the protein CATRKGTQNTGELFF. The variable domain in full, with the rest retrieved from reference TRBV7-2 and TRBJ2-2, is GAGVSQSPSNKVTEKGKDVELRCDPISGHTALYWYRQSLGQGLEFLIYFQGNSAPDKSGLPSDRFSAERTGGSVSTLTIQRTQQEDSAVYLCATRKGTQNTGELFFGEGSRLTVL.

The V call is TRBV6-6, the J call TRBJ2-3; 11 nucleotides match TRBD2. J was trimmed by 8 bases and V by 3 bases; bases with no gene match: 7. CDR1 MNHNY and CDR2 SVGAGI come from the germline V gene (reference sequence). There are 15 residues in the CDR3. Written as DNA, the CDR3 is TGTGCCAGCAGTTATAGCGGGGGGGCCATAGGTACGCAGTATTTT. Its protein is CASSYSGGAIGTQYF.